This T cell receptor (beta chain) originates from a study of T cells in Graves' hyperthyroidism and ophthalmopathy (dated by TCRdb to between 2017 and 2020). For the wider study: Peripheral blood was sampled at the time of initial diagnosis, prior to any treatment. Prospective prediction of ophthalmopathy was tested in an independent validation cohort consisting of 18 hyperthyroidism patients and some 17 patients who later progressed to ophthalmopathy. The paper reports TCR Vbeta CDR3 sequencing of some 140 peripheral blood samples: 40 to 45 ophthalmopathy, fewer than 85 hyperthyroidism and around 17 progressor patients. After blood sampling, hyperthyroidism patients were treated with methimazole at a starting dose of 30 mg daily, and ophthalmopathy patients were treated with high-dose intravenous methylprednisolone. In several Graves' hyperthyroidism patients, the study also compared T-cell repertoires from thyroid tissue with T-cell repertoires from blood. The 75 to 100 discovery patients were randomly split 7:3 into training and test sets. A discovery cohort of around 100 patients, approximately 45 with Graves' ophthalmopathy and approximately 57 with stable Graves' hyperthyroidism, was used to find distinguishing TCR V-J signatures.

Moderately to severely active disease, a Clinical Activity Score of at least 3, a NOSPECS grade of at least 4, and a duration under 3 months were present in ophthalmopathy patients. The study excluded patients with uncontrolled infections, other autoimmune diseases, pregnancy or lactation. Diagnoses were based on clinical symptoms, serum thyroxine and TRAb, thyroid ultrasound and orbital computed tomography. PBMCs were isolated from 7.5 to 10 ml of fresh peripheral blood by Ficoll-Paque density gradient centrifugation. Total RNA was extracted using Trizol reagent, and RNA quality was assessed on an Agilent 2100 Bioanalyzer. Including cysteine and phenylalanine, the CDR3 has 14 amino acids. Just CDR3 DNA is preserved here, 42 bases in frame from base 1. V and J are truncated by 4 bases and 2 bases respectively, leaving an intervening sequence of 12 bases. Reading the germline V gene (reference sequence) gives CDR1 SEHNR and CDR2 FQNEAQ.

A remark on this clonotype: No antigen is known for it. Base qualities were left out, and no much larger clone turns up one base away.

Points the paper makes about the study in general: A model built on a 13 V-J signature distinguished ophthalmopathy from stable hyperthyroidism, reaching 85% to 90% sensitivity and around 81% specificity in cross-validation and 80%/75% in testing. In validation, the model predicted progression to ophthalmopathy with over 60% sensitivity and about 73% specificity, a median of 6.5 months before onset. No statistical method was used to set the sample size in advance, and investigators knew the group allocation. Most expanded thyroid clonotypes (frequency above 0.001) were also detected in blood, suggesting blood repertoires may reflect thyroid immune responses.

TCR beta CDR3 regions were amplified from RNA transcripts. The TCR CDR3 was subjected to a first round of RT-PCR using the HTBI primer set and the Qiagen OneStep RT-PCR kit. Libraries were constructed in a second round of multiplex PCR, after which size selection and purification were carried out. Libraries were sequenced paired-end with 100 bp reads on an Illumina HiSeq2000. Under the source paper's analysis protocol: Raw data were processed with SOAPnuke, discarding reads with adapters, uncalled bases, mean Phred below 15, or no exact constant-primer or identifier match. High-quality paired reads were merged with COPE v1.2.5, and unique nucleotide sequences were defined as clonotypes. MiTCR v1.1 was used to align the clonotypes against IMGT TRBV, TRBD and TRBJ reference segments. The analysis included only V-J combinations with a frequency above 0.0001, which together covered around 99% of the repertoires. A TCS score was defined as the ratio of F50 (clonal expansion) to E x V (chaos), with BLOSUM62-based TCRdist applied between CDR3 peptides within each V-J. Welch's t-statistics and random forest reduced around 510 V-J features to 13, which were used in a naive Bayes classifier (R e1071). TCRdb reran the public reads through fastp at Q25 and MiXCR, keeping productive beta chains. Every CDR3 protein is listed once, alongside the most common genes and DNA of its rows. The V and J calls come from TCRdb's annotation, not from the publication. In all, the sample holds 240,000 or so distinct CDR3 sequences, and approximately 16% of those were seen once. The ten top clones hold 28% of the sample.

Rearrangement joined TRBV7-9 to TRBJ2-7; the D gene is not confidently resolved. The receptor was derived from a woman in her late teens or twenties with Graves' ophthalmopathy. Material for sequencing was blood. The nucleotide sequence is TGTGCCAGCAGCTGGGGAAGGCAGCCCTACGAGCAGTACTTC. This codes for CASSWGRQPYEQYF.